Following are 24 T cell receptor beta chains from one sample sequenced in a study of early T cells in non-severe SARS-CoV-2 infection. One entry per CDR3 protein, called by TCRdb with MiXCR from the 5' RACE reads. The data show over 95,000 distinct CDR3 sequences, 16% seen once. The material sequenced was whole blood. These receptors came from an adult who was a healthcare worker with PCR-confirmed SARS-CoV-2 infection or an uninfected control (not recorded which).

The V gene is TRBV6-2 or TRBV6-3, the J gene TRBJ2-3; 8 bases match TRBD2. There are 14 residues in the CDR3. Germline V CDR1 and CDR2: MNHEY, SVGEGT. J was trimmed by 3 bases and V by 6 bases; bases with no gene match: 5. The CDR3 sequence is CASRSTSETDTQYF. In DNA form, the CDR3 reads TGTGCCAGCAGGTCGACTAGCGAAACAGATACGCAGTATTTT.

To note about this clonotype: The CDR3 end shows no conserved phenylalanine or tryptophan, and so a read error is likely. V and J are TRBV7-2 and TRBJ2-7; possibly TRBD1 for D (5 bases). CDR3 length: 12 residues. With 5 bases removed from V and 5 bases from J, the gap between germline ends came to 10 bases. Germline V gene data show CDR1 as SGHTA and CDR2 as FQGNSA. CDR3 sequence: CASSVGAHEQYL. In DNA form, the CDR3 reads TGTGCCAGCAGCGTAGGGGCCCACGAGCAGTACCTC.

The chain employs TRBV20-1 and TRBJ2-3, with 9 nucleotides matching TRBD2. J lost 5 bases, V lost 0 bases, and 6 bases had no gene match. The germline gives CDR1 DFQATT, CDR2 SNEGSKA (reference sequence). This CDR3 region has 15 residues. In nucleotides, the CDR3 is TGCAGTGCTAGAGATAGTGGGACTAGCCGAGATACGCAGTATTTT. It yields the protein CSARDSGTSRDTQYF.

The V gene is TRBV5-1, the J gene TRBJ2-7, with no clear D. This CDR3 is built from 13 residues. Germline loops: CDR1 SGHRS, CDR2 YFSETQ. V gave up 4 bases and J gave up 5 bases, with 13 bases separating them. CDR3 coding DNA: TGCGCCAGCAGCGGTAGGGCCCCGGACGAGCAGTACTTC. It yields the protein CASSGRAPDEQYF.

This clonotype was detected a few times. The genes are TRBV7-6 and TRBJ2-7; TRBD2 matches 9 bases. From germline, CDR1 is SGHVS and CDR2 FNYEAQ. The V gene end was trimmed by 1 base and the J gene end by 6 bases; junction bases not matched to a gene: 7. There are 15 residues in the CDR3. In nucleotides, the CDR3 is TGTGCCAGCAGCTTAGGGGGTAGCGGGGGACGCGAGCAGTACTTC. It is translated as CASSLGGSGGREQYF.

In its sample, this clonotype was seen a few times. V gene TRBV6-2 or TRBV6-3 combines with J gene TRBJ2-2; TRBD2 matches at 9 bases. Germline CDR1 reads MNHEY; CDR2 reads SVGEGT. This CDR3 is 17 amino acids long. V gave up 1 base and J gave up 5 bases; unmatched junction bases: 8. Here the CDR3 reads CASSYLIAGEGTGELFF. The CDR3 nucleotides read TGTGCCAGCAGTTACTTAATAGCGGGAGAGGGAACCGGGGAGCTGTTTTTT.

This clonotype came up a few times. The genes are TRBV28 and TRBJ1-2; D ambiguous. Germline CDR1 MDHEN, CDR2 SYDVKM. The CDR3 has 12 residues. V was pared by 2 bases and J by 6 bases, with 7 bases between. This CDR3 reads CASSLSGDGYTF. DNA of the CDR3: TGTGCCAGCAGTTTAAGTGGGGATGGCTACACCTTC.

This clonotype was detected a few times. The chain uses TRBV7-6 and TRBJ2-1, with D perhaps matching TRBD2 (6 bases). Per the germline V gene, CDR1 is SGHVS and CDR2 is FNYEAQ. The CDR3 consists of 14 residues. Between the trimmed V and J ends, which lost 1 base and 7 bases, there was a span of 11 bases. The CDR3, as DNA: TGTGCCAGCAGCTTAGGGACTATCGCGAATGAGCAGTTCTTC. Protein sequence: CASSLGTIANEQFF.

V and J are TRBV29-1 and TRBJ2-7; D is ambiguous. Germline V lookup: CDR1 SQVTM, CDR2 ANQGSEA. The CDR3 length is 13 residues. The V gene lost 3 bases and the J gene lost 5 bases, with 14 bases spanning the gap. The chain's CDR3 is CSVEGWSQDEQYF. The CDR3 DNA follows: TGCAGCGTTGAGGGTTGGTCCCAGGACGAGCAGTACTTC.

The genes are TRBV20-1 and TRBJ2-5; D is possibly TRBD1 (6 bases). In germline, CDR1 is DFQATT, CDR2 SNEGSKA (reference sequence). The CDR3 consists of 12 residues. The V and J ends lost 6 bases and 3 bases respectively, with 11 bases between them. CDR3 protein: CSAHRAEETQYF. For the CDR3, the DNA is TGCAGTGCGCACAGGGCCGAAGAGACCCAGTACTTC.

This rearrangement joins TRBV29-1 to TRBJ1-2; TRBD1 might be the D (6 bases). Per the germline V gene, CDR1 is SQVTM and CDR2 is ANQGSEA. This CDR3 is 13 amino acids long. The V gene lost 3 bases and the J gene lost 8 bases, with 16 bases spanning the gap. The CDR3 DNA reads TGCAGCGTTGACGGGACCGGGACATCGGGCTACACCTTC. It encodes CSVDGTGTSGYTF.

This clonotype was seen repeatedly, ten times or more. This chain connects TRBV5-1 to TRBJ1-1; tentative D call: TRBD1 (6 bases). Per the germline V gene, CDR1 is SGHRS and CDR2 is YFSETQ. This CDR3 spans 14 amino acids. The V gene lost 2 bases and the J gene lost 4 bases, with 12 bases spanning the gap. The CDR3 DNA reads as TGCGCCAGCAGCTTCTCGGGGGCGGGCACTGAAGCTTTCTTT. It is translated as CASSFSGAGTEAFF.

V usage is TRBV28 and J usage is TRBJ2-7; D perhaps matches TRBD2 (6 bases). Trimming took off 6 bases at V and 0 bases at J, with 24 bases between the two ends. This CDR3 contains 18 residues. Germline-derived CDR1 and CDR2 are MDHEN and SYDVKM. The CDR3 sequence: CASSRNTRSVAVSYEQYF. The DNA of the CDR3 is TGTGCCAGCAGCCGAAACACTCGTAGCGTAGCGGTCTCCTACGAGCAGTACTTC.

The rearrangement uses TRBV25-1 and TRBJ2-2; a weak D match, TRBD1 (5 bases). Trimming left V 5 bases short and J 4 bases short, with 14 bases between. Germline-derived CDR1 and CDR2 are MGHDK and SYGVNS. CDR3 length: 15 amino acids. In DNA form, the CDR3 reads TGTGCCAGCAGTTGGCAGGGTAGTACCACCGGGGAGCTGTTTTTT. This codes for CASSWQGSTTGELFF.

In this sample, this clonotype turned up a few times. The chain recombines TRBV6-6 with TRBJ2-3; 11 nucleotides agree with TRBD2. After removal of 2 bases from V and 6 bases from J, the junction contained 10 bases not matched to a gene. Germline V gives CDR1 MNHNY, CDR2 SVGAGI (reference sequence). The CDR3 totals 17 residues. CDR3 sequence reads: CASSYRIGSGGADTQYF. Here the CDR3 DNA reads TGTGCCAGCAGTTACCGTATCGGTAGCGGGGGGGCTGATACGCAGTATTTT.

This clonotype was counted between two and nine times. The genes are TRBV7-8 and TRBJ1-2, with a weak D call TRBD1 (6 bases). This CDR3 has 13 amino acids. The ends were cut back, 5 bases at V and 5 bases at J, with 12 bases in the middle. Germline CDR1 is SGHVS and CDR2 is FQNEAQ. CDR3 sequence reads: CASSPPGAYGYTF. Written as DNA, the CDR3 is TGTGCCAGCAGCCCGCCGGGGGCGTATGGCTACACCTTC.

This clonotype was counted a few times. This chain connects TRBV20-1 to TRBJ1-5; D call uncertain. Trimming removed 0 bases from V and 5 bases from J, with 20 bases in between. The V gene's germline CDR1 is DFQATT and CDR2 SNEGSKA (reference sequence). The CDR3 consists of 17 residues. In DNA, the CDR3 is TGCAGTGCTAGAGATCATCGGGCAGCCAGTGAGCATCAGCCCCAGCATTTT. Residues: CSARDHRAASEHQPQHF.

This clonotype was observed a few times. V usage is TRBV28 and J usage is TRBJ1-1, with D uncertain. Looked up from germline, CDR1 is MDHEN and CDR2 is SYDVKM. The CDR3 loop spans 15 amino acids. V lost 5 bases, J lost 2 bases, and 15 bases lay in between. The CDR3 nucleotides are TGTGCCAGCAGTCCCCTTAGCGGCGGCAACACTGAAGCTTTCTTT. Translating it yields CASSPLSGGNTEAFF.

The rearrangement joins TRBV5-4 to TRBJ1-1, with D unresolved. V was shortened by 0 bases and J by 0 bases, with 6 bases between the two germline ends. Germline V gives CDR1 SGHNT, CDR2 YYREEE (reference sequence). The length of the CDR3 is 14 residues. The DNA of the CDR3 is TGTGCCAGCAGCTTGGGAGCCCTGAACACTGAAGCTTTCTTT. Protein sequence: CASSLGALNTEAFF.

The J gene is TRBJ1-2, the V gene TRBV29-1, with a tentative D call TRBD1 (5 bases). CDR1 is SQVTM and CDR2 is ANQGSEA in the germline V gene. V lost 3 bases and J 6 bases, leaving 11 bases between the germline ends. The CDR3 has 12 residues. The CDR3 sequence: CSVDVAGNGYTF. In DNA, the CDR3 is TGCAGCGTTGATGTCGCAGGGAATGGCTACACCTTC. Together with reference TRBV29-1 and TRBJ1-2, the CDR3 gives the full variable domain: SAVISQKPSRDICQRGTSLTIQCQVDSQVTMMFWYRQQPGQSLTLIATANQGSEATYESGFVIDKFPISRPNLTFSTLTVSNMSPEDSSIYLCSVDVAGNGYTFGSGTRLTVV.

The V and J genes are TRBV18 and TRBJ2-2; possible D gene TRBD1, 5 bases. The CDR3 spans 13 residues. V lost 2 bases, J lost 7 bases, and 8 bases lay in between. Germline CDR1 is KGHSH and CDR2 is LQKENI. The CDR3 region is CASSPWGDGELFF. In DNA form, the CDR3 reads TGTGCCAGCTCACCATGGGGCGACGGGGAGCTGTTTTTT. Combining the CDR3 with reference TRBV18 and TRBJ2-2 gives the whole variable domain NAGVMQNPRHLVRRRGQEARLRCSPMKGHSHVYWYRQLPEEGLKFMVYLQKENIIDESGMPKERFSAEFPKEGPSILRIQQVVRGDSAAYFCASSPWGDGELFFGEGSRLTVL.

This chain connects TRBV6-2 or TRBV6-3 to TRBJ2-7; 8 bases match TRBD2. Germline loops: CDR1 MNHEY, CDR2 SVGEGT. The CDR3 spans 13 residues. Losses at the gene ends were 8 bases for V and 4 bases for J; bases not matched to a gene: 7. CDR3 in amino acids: CASQKSGGYEQYF. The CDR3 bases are TGTGCCAGCCAGAAGAGCGGGGGTTACGAGCAGTACTTC.

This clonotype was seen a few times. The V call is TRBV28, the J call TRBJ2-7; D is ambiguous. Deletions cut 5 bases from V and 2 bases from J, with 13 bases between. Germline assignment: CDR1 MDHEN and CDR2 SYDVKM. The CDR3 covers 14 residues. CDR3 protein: CASSKRNGAYEQYF. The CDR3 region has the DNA TGTGCCAGCAGTAAAAGAAACGGAGCCTACGAGCAGTACTTC.

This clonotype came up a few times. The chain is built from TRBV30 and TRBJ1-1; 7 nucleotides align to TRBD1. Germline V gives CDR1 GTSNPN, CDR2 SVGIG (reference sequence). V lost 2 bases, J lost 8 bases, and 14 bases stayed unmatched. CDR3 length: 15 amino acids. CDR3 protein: CAWSPLAGEQGEAFF. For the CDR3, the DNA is TGTGCCTGGAGTCCCCTAGCGGGGGAACAGGGGGAAGCTTTCTTT.